This T cell receptor beta chain was recorded in a study of blood T cell repertoires in COVID-19. Turning to the study itself: COVID-19 samples, acute and convalescent, were from the United States, Italy and Spain. Nucleic acid was either cDNA or gDNA, and it came from T cells, B-cell-depleted T cells, or PBMCs.

Original methodology: The assay estimated nucleated cells by amplifying reference gene primers. Generated by immunoSEQ multiplex PCR, the TCRdb table keeps only in-frame clones and is missing some. V, J and clone size reflect that table, while D and trimming were determined from the DNA. This sample has roughly 90,000 clones, with roughly 88% found just once. The TCR originated in a human donor in a cohort sampled during active COVID-19. The sequenced sample consisted of peripheral blood.

This CDR3 is CASSLRDRGFGIQYF. CDR3 coding DNA: TGTGCCAGCAGCCTCCGGGACAGGGGATTTGGCATTCAGTACTTC. The J gene is TRBJ2-4, the V gene TRBV11-2; 10 nucleotides line up with TRBD1. The CDR3 totals 15 residues. Germline V lookup: CDR1 SGHAT, CDR2 FQNNGV. Trimming cost V 5 bases and J 9 bases; bases outside gene matches: 10.